This T cell receptor beta chain appears in the sequencing data of a study of cytomegalovirus exposure and HLA in healthy donors. The wider study: Some 180 million T cells yielded 100 million or so unique TCR beta sequences in earlier analysis. Study-wide results and limits: Data from an earlier analysis indicated that most TCR beta V segments were productive either about 90% or about 30% of the time.

All donors participated as healthy donors of bone marrow. 60 Vbeta and 13 Jbeta primers were used in PCR. The assay was immunoSEQ multiplex PCR, and TCRdb's table has in-frame clones only and misses some. The sample has about 160,000 clones, approximately 80% seen once. The CDR3 extends over 12 amino acids. Per the germline V gene, CDR1 is SGHDT and CDR2 is YYEEEE. V was clipped by 2 bases and J by 4 bases, with 5 bases between them. As to this clone: What it binds is unknown.

This clonotype originated in a woman younger than 30 in good health and CMV-seronegative. The gene calls are TRBV5-6 and TRBJ2-3, with no clear D. Source material: PBMCs. In DNA form, the CDR3 reads TGTGCCAGCAGCTTCGGGTCAGATACGCAGTATTTT. It translates to CASSFGSDTQYF.